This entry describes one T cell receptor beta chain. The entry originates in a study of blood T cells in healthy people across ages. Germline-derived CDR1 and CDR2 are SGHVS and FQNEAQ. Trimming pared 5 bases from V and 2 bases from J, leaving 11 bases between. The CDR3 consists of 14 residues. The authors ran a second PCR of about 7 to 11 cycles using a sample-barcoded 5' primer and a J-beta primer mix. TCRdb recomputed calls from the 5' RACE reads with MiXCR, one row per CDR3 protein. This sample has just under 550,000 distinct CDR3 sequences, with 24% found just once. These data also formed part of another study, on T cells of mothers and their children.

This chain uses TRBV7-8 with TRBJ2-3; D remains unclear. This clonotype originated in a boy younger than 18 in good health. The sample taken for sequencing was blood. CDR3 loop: CASSARVLTDTQYF. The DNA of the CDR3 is TGTGCCAGCAGCGCCCGGGTCCTCACAGATACGCAGTATTTT.